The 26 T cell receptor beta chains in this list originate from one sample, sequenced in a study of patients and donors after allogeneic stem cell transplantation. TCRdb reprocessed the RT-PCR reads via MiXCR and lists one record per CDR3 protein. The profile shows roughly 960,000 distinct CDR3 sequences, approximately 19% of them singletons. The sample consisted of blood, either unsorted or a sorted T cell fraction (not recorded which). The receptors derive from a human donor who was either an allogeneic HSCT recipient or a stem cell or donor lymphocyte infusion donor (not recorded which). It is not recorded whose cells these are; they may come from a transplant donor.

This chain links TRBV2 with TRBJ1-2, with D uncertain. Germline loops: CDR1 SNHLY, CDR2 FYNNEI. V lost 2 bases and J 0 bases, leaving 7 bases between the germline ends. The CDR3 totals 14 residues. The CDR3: CASSEWTANYGYTF. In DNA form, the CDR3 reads TGTGCCAGCAGTGAATGGACTGCTAACTATGGCTACACCTTC.

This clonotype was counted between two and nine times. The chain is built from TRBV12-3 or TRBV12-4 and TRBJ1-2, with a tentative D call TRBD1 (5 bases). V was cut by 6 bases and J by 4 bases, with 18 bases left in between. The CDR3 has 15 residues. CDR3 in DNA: TGTGCCAGCAGGCCCCGGGACGAACTTCCCTATGGCTACACCTTC. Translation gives CASRPRDELPYGYTF.

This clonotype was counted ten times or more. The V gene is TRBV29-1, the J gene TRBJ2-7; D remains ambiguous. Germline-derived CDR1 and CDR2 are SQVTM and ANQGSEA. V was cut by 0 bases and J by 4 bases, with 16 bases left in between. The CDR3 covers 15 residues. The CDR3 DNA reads TGCAGCGTTGAAGATCGGGCAGGCTTAAGATACGAGCAGTACTTC. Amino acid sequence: CSVEDRAGLRYEQYF.

For the CDR3, the DNA is TGTGCCAGCTCGCCAGCTTTGGATACGCAGTATTTT. As protein: CASSPALDTQYF. The chain has TRBV18 and TRBJ2-3; D not resolved. V was shortened by 6 bases and J by 6 bases, with 10 bases between the two germline ends. CDR1 and CDR2 (germline): KGHSH, LQKENI. The CDR3 runs to 12 residues.

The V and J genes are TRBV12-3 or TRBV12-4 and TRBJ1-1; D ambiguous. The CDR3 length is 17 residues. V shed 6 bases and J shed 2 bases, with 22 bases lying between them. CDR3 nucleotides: TGTGCCAGCAGCAATACAGTGATTACCCGAGGAAACACTGAAGCTTTCTTT. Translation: CASSNTVITRGNTEAFF.

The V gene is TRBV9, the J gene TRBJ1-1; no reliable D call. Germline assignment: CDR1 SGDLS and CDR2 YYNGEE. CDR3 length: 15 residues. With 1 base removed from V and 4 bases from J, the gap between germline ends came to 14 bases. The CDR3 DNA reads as TGTGCCAGCAGCGTAAGTGAGTGGTCGAGCACTGAAGCTTTCTTT. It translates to CASSVSEWSSTEAFF.

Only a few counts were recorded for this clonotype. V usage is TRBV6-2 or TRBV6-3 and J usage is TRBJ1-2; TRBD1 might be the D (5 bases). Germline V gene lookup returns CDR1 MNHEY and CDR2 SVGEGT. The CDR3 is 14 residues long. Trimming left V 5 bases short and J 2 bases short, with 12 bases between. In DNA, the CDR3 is TGTGCCAGCAGTCACTTCCGGGACAACTATGGCTACACCTTC. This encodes CASSHFRDNYGYTF.

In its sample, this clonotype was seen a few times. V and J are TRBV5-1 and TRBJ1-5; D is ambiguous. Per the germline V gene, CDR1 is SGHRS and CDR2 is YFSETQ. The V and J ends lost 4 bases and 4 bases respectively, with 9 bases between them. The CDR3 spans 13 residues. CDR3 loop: CASSPHGNQPQHF. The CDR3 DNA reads TGCGCCAGCAGCCCGCACGGTAATCAGCCCCAGCATTTT. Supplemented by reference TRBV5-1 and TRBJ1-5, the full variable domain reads KAGVTQTPRYLIKTRGQQVTLSCSPISGHRSVSWYQQTPGQGLQFLFEYFSETQRNKGNFPGRFSGRQFSNSRSEMNVSTLELGDSALYLCASSPHGNQPQHFGDGTRLSIL.

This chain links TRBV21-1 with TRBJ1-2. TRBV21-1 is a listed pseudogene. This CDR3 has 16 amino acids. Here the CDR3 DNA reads TGTGCCAGCAGCAAGGGGGGAGGGGAGAGGATCTATGGCTACACCTTC. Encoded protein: CASSKGGGERIYGYTF.

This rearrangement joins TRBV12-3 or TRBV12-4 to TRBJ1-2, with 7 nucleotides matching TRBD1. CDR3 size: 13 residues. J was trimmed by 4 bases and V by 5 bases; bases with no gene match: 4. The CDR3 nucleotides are TGTGCCAGCAGTCGGGACAGCGCCTATGGCTACACCTTC. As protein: CASSRDSAYGYTF.

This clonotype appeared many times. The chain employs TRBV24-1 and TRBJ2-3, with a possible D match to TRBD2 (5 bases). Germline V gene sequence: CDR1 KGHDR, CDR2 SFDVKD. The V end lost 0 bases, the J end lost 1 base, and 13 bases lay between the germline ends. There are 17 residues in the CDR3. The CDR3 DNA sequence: TGTGCCACCAGTGATTTGTATTCGGGGTTTGGCACAGATACGCAGTATTTT. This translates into CATSDLYSGFGTDTQYF.

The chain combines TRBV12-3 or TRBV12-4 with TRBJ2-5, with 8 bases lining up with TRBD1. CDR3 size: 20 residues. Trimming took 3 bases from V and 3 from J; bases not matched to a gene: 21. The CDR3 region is CASSFDMRPSRGQAKETQYF. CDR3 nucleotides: TGTGCCAGCAGTTTTGACATGCGTCCGTCCAGGGGACAGGCGAAAGAGACCCAGTACTTC.

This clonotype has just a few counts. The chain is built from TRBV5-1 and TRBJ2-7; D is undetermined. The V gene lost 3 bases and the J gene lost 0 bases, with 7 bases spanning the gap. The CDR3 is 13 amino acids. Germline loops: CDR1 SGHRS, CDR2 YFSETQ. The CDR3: CASSSAASYEQYF. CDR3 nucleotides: TGCGCCAGCAGCTCGGCCGCCTCCTACGAGCAGTACTTC.

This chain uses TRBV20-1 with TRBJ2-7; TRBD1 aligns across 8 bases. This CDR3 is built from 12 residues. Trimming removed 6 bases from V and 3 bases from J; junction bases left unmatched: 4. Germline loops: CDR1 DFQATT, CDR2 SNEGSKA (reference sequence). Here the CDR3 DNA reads TGCAGTGCGCCGACAGGGGTCTACGAGCAGTACTTC. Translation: CSAPTGVYEQYF.

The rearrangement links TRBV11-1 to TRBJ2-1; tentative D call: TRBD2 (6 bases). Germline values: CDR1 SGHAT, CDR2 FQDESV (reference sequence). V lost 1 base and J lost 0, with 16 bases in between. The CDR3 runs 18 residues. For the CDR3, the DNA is TGTGCCAGCAGCTTAGACTCTTCGGGGGTTTTCTCCTACAATGAGCAGTTCTTC. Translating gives CASSLDSSGVFSYNEQFF.

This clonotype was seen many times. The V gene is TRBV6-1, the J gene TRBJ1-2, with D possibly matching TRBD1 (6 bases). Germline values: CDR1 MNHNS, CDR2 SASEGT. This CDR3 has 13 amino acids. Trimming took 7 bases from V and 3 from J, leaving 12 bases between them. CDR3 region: CASTKGVHYGYTF. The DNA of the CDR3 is TGTGCCAGCACGAAGGGGGTGCACTATGGCTACACCTTC.

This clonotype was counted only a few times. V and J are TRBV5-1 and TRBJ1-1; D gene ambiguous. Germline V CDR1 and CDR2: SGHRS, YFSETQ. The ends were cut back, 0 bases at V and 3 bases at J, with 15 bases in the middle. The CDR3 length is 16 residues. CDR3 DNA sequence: TGCGCCAGCAGCTTGGAATTCGGCCCGGAGGACACTGAAGCTTTCTTT. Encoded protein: CASSLEFGPEDTEAFF. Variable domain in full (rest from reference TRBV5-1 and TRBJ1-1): KAGVTQTPRYLIKTRGQQVTLSCSPISGHRSVSWYQQTPGQGLQFLFEYFSETQRNKGNFPGRFSGRQFSNSRSEMNVSTLELGDSALYLCASSLEFGPEDTEAFFGQGTRLTVV.

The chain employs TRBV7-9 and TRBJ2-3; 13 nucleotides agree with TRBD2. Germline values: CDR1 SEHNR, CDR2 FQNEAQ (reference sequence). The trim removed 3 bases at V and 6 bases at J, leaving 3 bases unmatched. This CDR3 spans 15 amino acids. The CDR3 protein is CASSFGLAGDDTQYF. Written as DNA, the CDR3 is TGTGCCAGCAGCTTCGGACTAGCGGGGGATGATACGCAGTATTTT.

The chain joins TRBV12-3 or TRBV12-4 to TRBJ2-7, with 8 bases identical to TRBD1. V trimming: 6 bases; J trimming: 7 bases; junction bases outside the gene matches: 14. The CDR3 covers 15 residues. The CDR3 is CASRIDGQGAREQYF. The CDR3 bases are TGTGCCAGCAGAATCGATGGGCAGGGGGCTCGTGAGCAGTACTTC.

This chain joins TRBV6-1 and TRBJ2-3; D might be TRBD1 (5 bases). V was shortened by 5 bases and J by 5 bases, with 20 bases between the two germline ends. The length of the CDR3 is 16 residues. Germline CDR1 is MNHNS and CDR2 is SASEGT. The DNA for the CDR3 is TGTGCCAGCAGTCGTTACGGGCAGGGCGGTCAAGATACGCAGTATTTT. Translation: CASSRYGQGGQDTQYF.

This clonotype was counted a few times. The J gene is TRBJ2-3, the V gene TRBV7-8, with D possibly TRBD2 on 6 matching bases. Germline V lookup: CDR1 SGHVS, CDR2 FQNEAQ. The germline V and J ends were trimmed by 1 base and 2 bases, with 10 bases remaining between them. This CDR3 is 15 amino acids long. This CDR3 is CASSLEGLLTDTQYF. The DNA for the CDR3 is TGTGCCAGCAGCTTAGAGGGACTCCTCACAGATACGCAGTATTTT.

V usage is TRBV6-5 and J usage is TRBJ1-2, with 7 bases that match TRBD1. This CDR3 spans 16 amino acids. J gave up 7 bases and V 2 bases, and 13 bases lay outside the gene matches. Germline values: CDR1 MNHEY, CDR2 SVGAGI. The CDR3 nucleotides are TGTGCCAGCAGTTACAATCAGGGGGGGTTGGAAGGTGGCTACACCTTC. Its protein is CASSYNQGGLEGGYTF.

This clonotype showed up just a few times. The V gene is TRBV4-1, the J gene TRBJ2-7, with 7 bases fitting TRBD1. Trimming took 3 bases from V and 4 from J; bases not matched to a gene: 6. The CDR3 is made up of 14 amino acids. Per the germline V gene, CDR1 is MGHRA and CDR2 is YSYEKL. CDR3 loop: CASSHDRVGYEQYF. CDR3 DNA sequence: TGCGCCAGCAGCCACGACAGGGTTGGGTACGAGCAGTACTTC.

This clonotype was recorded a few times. The CDR3 here is CASSFSDSPYEQYF. The CDR3 DNA reads as TGTGCCAGCAGTTTTTCGGACAGTCCCTACGAGCAGTACTTC. The genes are TRBV27 and TRBJ2-7, with D possibly being TRBD1 (6 bases). Germline V gene data show CDR1 as MNHEY and CDR2 as SMNVEV (reference sequence). There are 14 residues in the CDR3. The V gene lost 3 bases and the J gene lost 2 bases, with 11 bases spanning the gap.

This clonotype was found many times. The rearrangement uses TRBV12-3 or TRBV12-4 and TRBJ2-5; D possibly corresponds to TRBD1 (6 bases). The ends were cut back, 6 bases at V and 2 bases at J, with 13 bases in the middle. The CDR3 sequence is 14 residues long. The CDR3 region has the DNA TGTGCCAGCAGGCGGACAGACCTACAAGAGACCCAGTACTTC. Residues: CASRRTDLQETQYF.

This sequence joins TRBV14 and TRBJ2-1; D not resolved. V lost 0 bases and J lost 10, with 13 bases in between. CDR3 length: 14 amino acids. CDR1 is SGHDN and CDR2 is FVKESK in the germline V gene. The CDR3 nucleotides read TGTGCCAGCAGCCAAGAGTCGGGTATAGGCGAGCAGTTCTTC. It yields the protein CASSQESGIGEQFF.